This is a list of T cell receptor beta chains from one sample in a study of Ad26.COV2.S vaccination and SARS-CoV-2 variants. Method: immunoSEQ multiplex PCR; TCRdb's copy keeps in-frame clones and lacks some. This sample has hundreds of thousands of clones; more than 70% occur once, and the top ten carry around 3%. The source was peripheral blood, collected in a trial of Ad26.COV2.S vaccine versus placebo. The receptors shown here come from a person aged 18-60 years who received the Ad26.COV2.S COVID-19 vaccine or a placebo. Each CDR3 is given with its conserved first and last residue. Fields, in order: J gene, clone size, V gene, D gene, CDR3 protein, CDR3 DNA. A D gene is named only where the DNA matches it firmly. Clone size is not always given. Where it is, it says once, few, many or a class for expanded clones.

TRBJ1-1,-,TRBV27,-,CASSDRGAAEAFF,TGTGCCAGCAGTGACCGCGGGGCAGCTGAAGCTTTCTTT
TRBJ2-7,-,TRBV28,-,CAAGGAYEQYF,TGTGCCGCGGGTGGCGCCTACGAGCAGTACTTC
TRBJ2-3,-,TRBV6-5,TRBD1,CASSQGQGIDTQYF,TGTGCCAGCAGCCAGGGACAGGGTATAGATACGCAGTATTTT
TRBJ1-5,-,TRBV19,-,CASSIMPRDQPQHF,TGTGCCAGTAGTATAATGCCAAGGGATCAGCCCCAGCATTTT
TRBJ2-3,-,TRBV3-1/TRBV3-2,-,CASSHAKRGTLQILGQYF,TGTGCCAGCAGCCATGCCAAACGGGGGACTCTCCAGATTCTGGGGCAGTATTTT
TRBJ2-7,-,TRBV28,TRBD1,CASNPPGTGSHEQYF,TGTGCCAGCAACCCCCCCGGGACAGGCTCGCACGAGCAGTACTTC
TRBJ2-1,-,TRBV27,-,CASSKTLYNEQFF,TGTGCCAGCTCCAAGACTCTCTACAATGAGCAGTTCTTC
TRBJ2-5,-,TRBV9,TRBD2,CASSGGYEDGRAGETQYF,TGTGCCAGCAGCGGTGGATACGAGGACGGGAGGGCCGGAGAGACCCAGTACTTC
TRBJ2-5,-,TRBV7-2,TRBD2,CASSLMGGWETQYF,TGTGCCAGCAGCTTAATGGGGGGGTGGGAGACCCAGTACTTC
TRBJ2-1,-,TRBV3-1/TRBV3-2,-,CASSQVRTREQFF,TGTGCCAGCAGCCAAGTCAGGACTCGTGAGCAGTTCTTC
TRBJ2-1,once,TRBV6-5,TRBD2,CASSYQRGPYNEQFF,TGTGCCAGCAGTTACCAGCGGGGGCCGTACAATGAGCAGTTCTTC
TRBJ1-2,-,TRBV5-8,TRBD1,CASNQGGRLFGGYGYTF,TGTGCCAGCAACCAGGGGGGACGACTCTTCGGAGGGTATGGCTACACCTTC
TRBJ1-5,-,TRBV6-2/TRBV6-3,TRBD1,CASSPRDRGSFSNQPQHF,TGTGCCAGCAGCCCCCGGGACAGGGGTTCGTTTAGCAATCAGCCCCAGCATTTT
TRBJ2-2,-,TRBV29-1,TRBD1,CSVAHRQGSLSGNTGELFF,TGCAGCGTTGCCCACCGACAGGGGAGTTTAAGCGGGAACACCGGGGAGCTGTTTTTT
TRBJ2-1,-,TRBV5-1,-,CASSLMVGRTSYNEQFF,TGCGCCAGCAGCTTGATGGTCGGGAGAACCTCCTACAATGAGCAGTTCTTC
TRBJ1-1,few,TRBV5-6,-,CASSLGRVAEAFF,TGTGCCAGCAGCTTGGGTAGGGTGGCAGAAGCTTTCTTT
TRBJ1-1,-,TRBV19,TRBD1,CASNKGQGYTEAFF,TGTGCCAGTAATAAAGGACAGGGGTACACTGAAGCTTTCTTT
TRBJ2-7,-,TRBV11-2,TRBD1,CASSFTGGIEQYF,TGTGCCAGCAGCTTTACAGGGGGTATCGAGCAGTACTTC
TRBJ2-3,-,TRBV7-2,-,CASSLAVQGGLADTQYF,TGTGCCAGCAGCTTAGCGGTTCAGGGGGGACTGGCAGATACGCAGTATTTT